Following are 19 T cell receptor beta chains from one sample sequenced in a study of CD8+CD57+ T cells in acquired aplastic anemia. Genomic DNA provided the template from which TCR beta VDJ and CDR3 profiles were obtained. In TCRdb, the reads were re-called with MiXCR into one record per CDR3 protein. Of some 150,000 distinct CDR3 sequences in the sample, roughly 54% were seen once. In patients chosen for sequencing, flow cytometry had shown CD8+CD57+ cell expansion. Material for sequencing was sorted CD4+, CD8+, or CD8+CD57+ T cells (not recorded which) from PBMCs. Source of these receptors: a human donor with aplastic anemia.

This clonotype occurred many times. V and J are TRBV2 and TRBJ1-2, with D unclear. The CDR3 covers 15 residues. Germline-derived CDR1 and CDR2 are SNHLY and FYNNEI. The germline V and J ends were trimmed by 1 base and 0 bases, with 9 bases remaining between them. Here the CDR3 reads CASSEGREANYGYTF. CDR3 coding DNA: TGTGCCAGCAGTGAAGGCAGAGAAGCTAACTATGGCTACACCTTC.

V usage is TRBV5-5 and J usage is TRBJ2-7; D is unresolved. The length of the CDR3 is 13 residues. Trimming took off 2 bases at V and 3 bases at J, with 9 bases between the two ends. The germline gives CDR1 SGHKS, CDR2 YYEKEE (reference sequence). CDR3: CASSFSTFYEQYF. DNA for the CDR3: TGTGCCAGCAGCTTTTCTACCTTCTACGAGCAGTACTTC.

This chain links TRBV7-8 with TRBJ2-1, with 7 bases fitting TRBD1. The CDR3 totals 13 residues. Germline trimming cut 4 bases from V and 6 bases from J; bases unmatched to any gene: 3. Germline-derived CDR1 and CDR2 are SGHVS and FQNEAQ. The DNA for the CDR3 is TGTGCCAGCAGCTCCGACAGGGTCAATGAGCAGTTCTTC. This sequence encodes CASSSDRVNEQFF.

The CDR3 region is CSAGETGSSYNEQFF. CDR3 in DNA: TGCAGCGCCGGGGAGACAGGGAGCTCCTACAATGAGCAGTTCTTC. This sequence joins TRBV29-1 and TRBJ2-1, with 7 bases aligning to TRBD1. The germline V gene encodes CDR1 SQVTM and CDR2 ANQGSEA. The CDR3 runs 15 residues. The trim removed 7 bases at V and 0 bases at J, leaving 9 bases unmatched.

This clonotype was recorded many times. The CDR3 region has the DNA TGTGCCAGCAGCTTAGCGGGACAGAACACCGGGGAGCTGTTTTTT. This encodes CASSLAGQNTGELFF. This sequence joins TRBV7-2 and TRBJ2-2; possible D gene TRBD1, 6 bases. The germline V gene has CDR1 SGHTA and CDR2 FQGNSA. CDR3 length: 15 residues. With 0 bases removed from V and 1 base from J, the gap between germline ends came to 6 bases.

This clonotype came up a few times. This rearrangement joins TRBV2 to TRBJ1-6; D is ambiguous. The V end lost 5 bases, the J end lost 7 bases, and 12 bases lay between the germline ends. Per germline, CDR1 SNHLY and CDR2 FYNNEI. This CDR3 region has 14 residues. CDR3 bases: TGTGCCAGCAGTCCTGAGACGGGGAATTCACCCCTCCACTTT. Protein product: CASSPETGNSPLHF.

The chain uses TRBV4-2 and TRBJ1-2; the match to TRBD1 covers 9 bases. This CDR3 comprises 15 residues. CDR1 is LGHNA and CDR2 is YNFKEQ in the germline V gene. V was clipped by 0 bases and J by 6 bases; unmatched bases: 5. CDR3 in amino acids: CASSQDRQGVNGYTF. The CDR3 region has the DNA TGTGCCAGCAGCCAAGATCGACAGGGGGTGAATGGCTACACCTTC.

The genes are TRBV20-1 and TRBJ1-6; tentative D call: TRBD1 (6 bases). This CDR3 comprises 11 residues. Trimming took off 4 bases at V and 9 bases at J, with 7 bases between the two ends. Germline V gene sequence: CDR1 DFQATT, CDR2 SNEGSKA (reference sequence). The CDR3 is CSAIGGSPLHF. For the CDR3, the DNA is TGCAGTGCTATAGGGGGTTCACCCCTCCACTTT.

The chain recombines TRBV19 with TRBJ2-5; no definite D call. V lost 3 bases to trimming and J lost 2 bases, with 7 bases between them. The CDR3 length is 13 residues. From germline, CDR1 is LNHDA and CDR2 SQIVND (reference sequence). The CDR3 protein is CASSMVRQETQYF. DNA for the CDR3: TGTGCCAGTAGTATGGTTCGGCAAGAGACCCAGTACTTC.

CDR3 sequence: CASSDPRTGVNQPQHF. For the CDR3, the DNA is TGCGCCAGCAGTGATCCTAGGACAGGCGTGAATCAGCCCCAGCATTTT. The gene calls are TRBV10-2 and TRBJ1-5; 7 nucleotides line up with TRBD1. V lost 3 bases, J lost 4 bases, and 9 bases stayed unmatched. The CDR3 is 16 residues long. The germline V gene encodes CDR1 WSHSY and CDR2 SAAADI.

The chain joins TRBV7-2 to TRBJ2-7, with D hard to call. This CDR3 spans 13 amino acids. V dropped 5 bases and J dropped 3 bases, with 11 bases sitting between them. Germline V CDR1 and CDR2: SGHTA, FQGNSA. The DNA of the CDR3 is TGTGCCAGCAGCCCCCAGGTTAACTACGAGCAGTACTTC. Protein product: CASSPQVNYEQYF.

This clonotype was observed a handful of times. The genes are TRBV24-1 and TRBJ2-3, with 7 bases that match TRBD2. Germline CDR1 KGHDR, CDR2 SFDVKD. The CDR3 is 16 amino acids. The V segment lost 0 bases and the J segment 4 bases; nucleotides outside the gene matches: 6. CDR3 in amino acids: CATSDLGGVGPDTQYF. For the CDR3, the DNA is TGTGCCACCAGTGATTTGGGGGGGGTTGGTCCAGATACGCAGTATTTT.

This clonotype has ten or more counts. The genes are TRBV6-1 and TRBJ2-5; the D gene is possibly TRBD2 (6 bases). V was clipped by 0 bases and J by 4 bases, with 9 bases between them. CDR1 is MNHNS and CDR2 is SASEGT in the germline V gene. The CDR3 extends over 14 amino acids. The CDR3 loop reads CASSEAGEVETQYF. CDR3 nucleotides: TGTGCCAGCAGTGAAGCGGGGGAGGTAGAGACCCAGTACTTC.

The genes are TRBV9 and TRBJ2-1; D not certain. Germline CDR1 and CDR2: SGDLS and YYNGEE. The CDR3 sequence is 15 residues long. Trimming stripped 3 bases from V and 0 bases from J, with 10 bases between. The CDR3 protein is CASSARENSYNEQFF. Written as DNA, the CDR3 is TGTGCCAGCAGCGCTAGAGAGAACTCCTACAATGAGCAGTTCTTC.

At least ten counts were recorded for this clonotype. The rearrangement joins TRBV4-1 to TRBJ2-7; 10 bases align to TRBD1. The CDR3 has 14 amino acids. The germline gives CDR1 MGHRA, CDR2 YSYEKL. The V and J ends lost 5 bases and 3 bases, in that order; junction bases with no gene match: 4. The CDR3 reads CASSSGTGDYEQYF. CDR3 DNA sequence: TGCGCCAGCAGCTCCGGGACAGGGGACTACGAGCAGTACTTC.

V and J are TRBV7-2 and TRBJ1-1; the match to TRBD1 covers 7 bases. With V trimmed by 5 bases and J by 1 base, 4 bases remained unmatched. The CDR3 runs to 14 residues. Germline CDR1 reads SGHTA; CDR2 reads FQGNSA. CDR3 nucleotides: TGTGCCAGCAGCACGAGGGGGCAGAACACTGAAGCTTTCTTT. Its translation: CASSTRGQNTEAFF.

This clonotype was seen repeatedly, ten times or more. The V and J genes are TRBV19 and TRBJ1-5; 9 bases match TRBD1. The germline gives CDR1 LNHDA, CDR2 SQIVND (reference sequence). The CDR3 length is 16 residues. V shed 3 bases and J 3 bases; nucleotides not matched to a gene: 6. CDR3 DNA: TGTGCCAGTAGTATTCACAGGGGGCGAGTCAATCAGCCCCAGCATTTT. The encoded protein is CASSIHRGRVNQPQHF.

As to this clonotype: Because the CDR3's place on the DNA is in doubt, the DNA is left out and the CDR3 is given as listed by TCRdb. The chain has TRBV11-2 and TRBJ1-1; the table calls TRBD1, which could not be checked here. Germline V CDR1 and CDR2: SGHAT, FQNNGV. From its first to its last residue, the CDR3 has 16 amino acids. CDR3 in amino acids: CACSAREGRENTEAFF.

The chain employs TRBV6-2 or TRBV6-3 and TRBJ1-2; 7 bases are shared with TRBD1. The CDR3 loop spans 16 amino acids. Trimming took 1 base from V and 2 from J; bases not matched to a gene: 7. Germline CDR1 reads MNHEY; CDR2 reads SVGEGT. The chain's CDR3 is CASSYLAGQLNYGYTF. The CDR3 region has the DNA TGTGCCAGCAGTTACTTGGCGGGACAGCTGAACTATGGCTACACCTTC.